The 19 T cell receptor beta chains below were found in one sample sequenced in a study of cytomegalovirus exposure and HLA in healthy donors. Primers for the PCR totalled 60 Vbeta and 13 Jbeta. The protocol was immunoSEQ multiplex PCR, while the TCRdb copy is restricted to in-frame clones and leaves out a portion. The sample holds over 100,000 clones. Specimen: PBMCs. These receptors came from a man under 40 in good health and CMV-seronegative.

The chain employs TRBV10-3 and TRBJ2-2; TRBD2 aligns across 7 bases. Trimming at V came to 6 bases and at J to 3 bases, leaving 7 bases not matched to a gene. Germline CDR1 is ENHRY and CDR2 is SYGVKD. The CDR3 runs to 15 residues. CDR3 sequence (DNA): TGTGCCATCAGGGAAAACGGGGGGTACACCGGGGAGCTGTTTTTT. The encoded protein is CAIRENGGYTGELFF.

The chain recombines TRBV5-1 with TRBJ2-7; D unresolved. Trimming pared 0 bases from V and 4 bases from J, leaving 14 bases between. The CDR3 spans 15 residues. Germline V gene data show CDR1 as SGHRS and CDR2 as YFSETQ. The CDR3 sequence: CASSLGGLRGYEQYF. The CDR3 DNA reads TGCGCCAGCAGCTTGGGCGGTTTACGAGGATACGAGCAGTACTTC. The whole variable domain, remainder taken from reference TRBV5-1 and TRBJ2-7, is KAGVTQTPRYLIKTRGQQVTLSCSPISGHRSVSWYQQTPGQGLQFLFEYFSETQRNKGNFPGRFSGRQFSNSRSEMNVSTLELGDSALYLCASSLGGLRGYEQYFGPGTRLTVT.

The rearrangement uses TRBV5-8 and TRBJ1-6; perhaps TRBD1 as D (5 bases). This CDR3 region has 15 residues. Trimming left V 4 bases short and J 8 bases short, with 16 bases between. Germline loops: CDR1 SGHTS, CDR2 YDEGEE. CDR3 coding DNA: TGTGCCAGCAGCAAGCTCCAGGGCCTGGATTCACCCCTCCACTTT. Residues: CASSKLQGLDSPLHF. Full variable domain (outside the CDR3, taken from reference TRBV5-8 and TRBJ1-6): EAGVTQSPTHLIKTRGQQATLRCSPISGHTSVYWYQQALGLGLQFLLWYDEGEERNRGNFPPRFSGRQFPNYSSELNVNALELEDSALYLCASSKLQGLDSPLHFGNGTRLTVT.

This chain joins TRBV19 and TRBJ1-1; a weak D match, TRBD1 (6 bases). V shed 2 bases and J shed 3 bases, with 16 bases lying between them. CDR1 and CDR2 from the germline V gene are LNHDA and SQIVND (reference sequence). This CDR3 contains 16 residues. CDR3 in DNA: TGTGCCAGTAGTATAAGGGGGGGCACGGCGTACACTGAAGCTTTCTTT. Translating gives CASSIRGGTAYTEAFF.

The chain combines TRBV28 with TRBJ1-6; no reliable D call. The CDR3 is 14 amino acids. V lost 6 bases, J lost 3 bases, and 9 bases lay in between. The germline CDR1 and CDR2 sequences are MDHEN and SYDVKM. DNA for the CDR3: TGTGCCAGCAGCCCGTTCCGCTATAATTCACCCCTCCACTTT. Protein: CASSPFRYNSPLHF. The complete variable domain, with remaining parts taken from reference TRBV28 and TRBJ1-6, reads DVKVTQSSRYLVKRTGEKVFLECVQDMDHENMFWYRQDPGLGLRLIYFSYDVKMKEKGDIPEGYSVSREKKERFSLILESASTNQTSMYLCASSPFRYNSPLHFGNGTRLTVT.

The V gene is TRBV6-6, the J gene TRBJ1-1; D call uncertain. V was pared by 2 bases and J by 1 base, with 8 bases between. This CDR3 is built from 14 residues. The V gene's germline CDR1 is MNHNY and CDR2 SVGAGI (reference sequence). CDR3 in amino acids: CASSYGLGNTEAFF. The DNA for the CDR3 is TGTGCCAGCAGTTACGGGCTTGGGAACACTGAAGCTTTCTTT.

The chain couples TRBV6-5 to TRBJ1-2; 7 bases agree with TRBD1. The CDR3 consists of 14 residues. Trimming took 6 bases from V and 8 from J; bases not matched to a gene: 12. Germline V lookup: CDR1 MNHEY, CDR2 SVGAGI. DNA of the CDR3: TGTGCCAGCAGCAGGGGGACGGACCTCGGGGGCTACACCTTC. It codes for CASSRGTDLGGYTF.

The V gene is TRBV19, the J gene TRBJ2-2, with D tentatively TRBD2 (5 bases). Germline CDR1 is LNHDA and CDR2 is SQIVND (reference sequence). V lost 7 bases and J lost 3, with 12 bases in between. This CDR3 comprises 14 residues. DNA for the CDR3: TGTGCCAGTAAGAGACTAAGGGACACCGGGGAGCTGTTTTTT. This sequence encodes CASKRLRDTGELFF.

The V call is TRBV5-1, the J call TRBJ1-3; D unresolved. The length of the CDR3 is 13 residues. V lost 3 bases to trimming and J lost 4 bases, with 8 bases between them. Per germline, CDR1 SGHRS and CDR2 YFSETQ. The chain's CDR3 is CASSSLPGNTIYF. For the CDR3, the DNA is TGCGCCAGCAGCTCCCTCCCCGGAAACACCATATATTTT.

The chain combines TRBV5-1 with TRBJ1-5; D might be TRBD1 (5 bases). Trimming took off 0 bases at V and 6 bases at J, with 16 bases between the two ends. This CDR3 region has 16 residues. Germline-derived CDR1 and CDR2 are SGHRS and YFSETQ. CDR3 loop: CASSLEPQGGSQPQHF. Written as DNA, the CDR3 is TGCGCCAGCAGCTTGGAACCCCAGGGAGGGAGTCAGCCCCAGCATTTT.

The chain couples TRBV10-3 to TRBJ2-1; the match to TRBD2 covers 14 bases. From germline, CDR1 is ENHRY and CDR2 SYGVKD. Trimming cost V 6 bases and J 8 bases; bases outside gene matches: 6. The CDR3 is 15 residues long. CDR3 DNA: TGTGCCATCAGGGGGGGACTAGCGGGGGTGGATGAGCAGTTCTTC. Its protein is CAIRGGLAGVDEQFF.

A remark on this clone: One end of the junction fails to match germline, which may point to a read error. This chain connects TRBV7-8 to TRBJ2-1, with a weak D call TRBD2 (5 bases). In germline, CDR1 is SGHVS, CDR2 FQNEAQ. There are 12 residues in the CDR3. The CDR3 sequence: CASSETLGAGIF. CDR3 nucleotides: TGTGCCAGCAGCGAAACCCTCGGAGCCGGGATCTTC.

This chain joins TRBV5-4 and TRBJ1-2, with D perhaps matching TRBD1 (6 bases). This CDR3 spans 15 amino acids. Trimming left V 0 bases short and J 0 bases short, with 9 bases between. Germline lookup yields CDR1 SGHNT and CDR2 YYREEE (reference sequence). Written as DNA, the CDR3 is TGTGCCAGCAGCTTGGCCCAGGGGACTAACTATGGCTACACCTTC. This gives the protein CASSLAQGTNYGYTF.

This sequence joins TRBV19 and TRBJ1-3; possible D gene TRBD1, 5 bases. The V end was cut by 3 bases, the J end by 1 base, with 7 bases between. The CDR3 loop spans 14 amino acids. Per germline, CDR1 LNHDA and CDR2 SQIVND (reference sequence). The CDR3 DNA sequence: TGTGCCAGTAGTATCGGGGGATCTGGAAACACCATATATTTT. As protein: CASSIGGSGNTIYF.

The rearrangement links TRBV14 to TRBJ2-1; 8 nucleotides line up with TRBD2. The germline V gene encodes CDR1 SGHDN and CDR2 FVKESK. V trimming: 10 bases; J trimming: 2 bases; junction bases outside the gene matches: 10. The CDR3 length is 15 residues. In DNA form, the CDR3 reads TGTGCCACCGCGTGGGCGGGGGGACCCTACAATGAGCAGTTCTTC. It encodes CATAWAGGPYNEQFF.

The genes are TRBV7-9 and TRBJ2-1; TRBD1 matches 10 bases. The J segment lost 7 bases and the V segment lost 4 bases, leaving 10 bases of the junction unmatched. Germline V gives CDR1 SEHNR, CDR2 FQNEAQ (reference sequence). The CDR3 runs to 16 residues. The CDR3, as DNA: TGTGCCAGCAGCTGCTACCCGGGACAGGGGTGGAATGAGCAGTTCTTC. It encodes CASSCYPGQGWNEQFF.

The chain recombines TRBV6-5 with TRBJ2-4; 7 positions agree with TRBD1. V shed 4 bases and J 3 bases; nucleotides not matched to a gene: 9. Germline CDR1 and CDR2: MNHEY and SVGAGI. The CDR3 has 16 residues. In DNA, the CDR3 is TGTGCCAGCAGTTTCCCCTCGCCAGGGGGCAAAAACATTCAGTACTTC. This sequence encodes CASSFPSPGGKNIQYF.

The chain is built from TRBV28 and TRBJ1-2; TRBD1 matches 11 bases. Trimming at V came to 3 bases and at J to 6 bases, leaving 9 bases not matched to a gene. This CDR3 comprises 16 residues. In germline, CDR1 is MDHEN, CDR2 SYDVKM. The CDR3 protein is CASSFPRDRGGDGYTF. The CDR3 bases are TGTGCCAGCAGTTTCCCACGGGACAGGGGGGGGGATGGCTACACCTTC.

J is TRBJ2-7 and V is TRBV29-1; a weak D match, TRBD1 (6 bases). The CDR3 loop spans 12 amino acids. V shed 3 bases and J shed 5 bases, with 11 bases lying between them. Germline lookup yields CDR1 SQVTM and CDR2 ANQGSEA. CDR3 loop: CSVEAQGNEQYF. In DNA form, the CDR3 reads TGCAGCGTTGAGGCACAGGGAAACGAGCAGTACTTC.